The T cell receptor beta chain under discussion was sequenced for a study of siplizumab effects on memory and regulatory T cells. Study results and limitations: A minor fraction of alloreactive clones, and no more, mapped to unstimulated subsets. Versus roughly 27% in controls, the mappable alloreactive CD4+ clones averaged nearly 70% Treg-derived with siplizumab. Naive T cells, seemingly more diverse than memory cells, seemed major alloresponse contributors. Some alloreactive sequences were traceable to unstimulated CD4+ memory cells, and siplizumab significantly reduced them.

Clones were read by immunoSEQ multiplex PCR, and TCRdb kept only the in-frame ones, dropping some. The sample has about 98,000 clones, 80% to 95% seen once; the top ten hold roughly 1.1%. The CDR3 is 12 residues long. CDR1 SGHRS and CDR2 YFSETQ come from the germline V gene. Trimming cost V 6 bases and J 8 bases, with 14 bases left between them. Worth noting for this clone: No antigen is known for it.

Sequenced material: CD4+ T cells sorted from blood. The V gene is TRBV5-1, the J gene TRBJ1-2; D uncertain. This TCR was recovered from a human donor in good health. CDR3 loop: CASTPDFGGYTF. Here the CDR3 DNA reads TGCGCCAGCACCCCGGACTTCGGGGGCTACACCTTC.